These 17 T cell receptor beta chains were sequenced from one sample in a study of cytomegalovirus exposure and HLA in healthy donors. It was with 60 Vbeta and 13 Jbeta primers that the PCR ran. Some clones are missing from TCRdb's copy, which holds only in-frame ones; the method was immunoSEQ multiplex PCR. Of about 110,000 clones listed, approximately 80% were seen once; the top ten hold under 2.5%. Sequenced sample: PBMCs. Every receptor here comes from a woman under 40 in good health and CMV-seronegative.

The CDR3 sequence is CASSHRDRQETQYF. Written as DNA, the CDR3 is TGTGCCAGCAGCCACCGGGACAGGCAAGAGACCCAGTACTTC. This sequence joins TRBV5-5 and TRBJ2-5; TRBD1 matches at 8 bases. The CDR3 is made up of 14 amino acids. Looked up from germline, CDR1 is SGHKS and CDR2 is YYEKEE (reference sequence). The trim removed 4 bases at V and 2 bases at J, leaving 4 bases unmatched. The full variable domain, in which reference TRBV5-5 and TRBJ2-5 provide the parts outside the CDR3, is DAGVTQSPTHLIKTRGQQVTLRCSPISGHKSVSWYQQVLGQGPQFIFQYYEKEERGRGNFPDRFSARQFPNYSSELNVNALLLGDSALYLCASSHRDRQETQYFGPGTRLLVL.

This clone has only a few counts. The V call is TRBV27, the J call TRBJ1-6, with 10 bases matching TRBD1. V shed 3 bases, J shed 8 bases, and the junction held 1 base outside the gene matches. CDR3 length equals 14 residues. Germline CDR1 reads MNHEY; CDR2 reads SMNVEV (reference sequence). The CDR3 spells CASSLDRGYSPLHF. The CDR3 region has the DNA TGTGCCAGCAGTTTGGACAGGGGGTATTCACCCCTCCACTTT.

CDR3 in amino acids: CASSLLAGGWETQYF. CDR3 sequence (DNA): TGTGCCAGCAGCTTACTAGCGGGAGGGTGGGAGACCCAGTACTTC. The V gene is TRBV2, the J gene TRBJ2-5; 13 bases align to TRBD2. Germline trimming cut 6 bases from V and 5 bases from J; bases unmatched to any gene: 6. This CDR3 comprises 15 residues. Looked up from germline, CDR1 is SNHLY and CDR2 is FYNNEI.

The V and J genes are TRBV20-1 and TRBJ1-2; D gene uncertain. The CDR3 runs to 9 residues. V lost 6 bases to trimming and J lost 5 bases, with 4 bases between them. Germline V gene sequence: CDR1 DFQATT, CDR2 SNEGSKA (reference sequence). The CDR3 sequence is CSAGYGYTF. CDR3 DNA sequence: TGCAGTGCCGGTTATGGCTACACCTTC.

V gene TRBV2 combines with J gene TRBJ1-2; perhaps TRBD1 as D (6 bases). Germline V CDR1 and CDR2: SNHLY, FYNNEI. V gave up 0 bases and J gave up 8 bases, with 13 bases separating them. The CDR3 runs to 14 residues. CDR3 DNA: TGTGCCAGCAGTGAAGCGCGGGGGCCTGGGGGCTACACCTTC. This codes for CASSEARGPGGYTF.

Only a few counts were recorded for this clone. The chain employs TRBV5-1 and TRBJ1-1; D is unclear. The CDR3 has 14 amino acids. Trimming pared 0 bases from V and 2 bases from J, leaving 8 bases between. Germline-derived CDR1 and CDR2 are SGHRS and YFSETQ. Written as DNA, the CDR3 is TGCGCCAGCAGCTTGGCCTTGCGCAACACTGAAGCTTTCTTT. It codes for CASSLALRNTEAFF.

This chain uses TRBV6-5 with TRBJ2-7, with TRBD1 identical over 7 bases. This CDR3 comprises 14 residues. Germline CDR1 and CDR2: MNHEY and SVGAGI. Germline trimming cut 8 bases from V and 2 bases from J; bases unmatched to any gene: 9. The CDR3 coding sequence is TGTGCCAGCCACCCGGGACAGTTGACCTACGAGCAGTACTTC. Its protein product is CASHPGQLTYEQYF.

J is TRBJ2-7 and V is TRBV20-1; TRBD1 is a possible D gene (5 bases). Germline CDR1 and CDR2: DFQATT and SNEGSKA (reference sequence). The germline V and J ends were trimmed by 3 bases and 2 bases, with 5 bases remaining between them. The CDR3 has 11 amino acids. The DNA for the CDR3 is TGCAGTGCTAGGACAGCCTACGAGCAGTACTTC. It codes for CSARTAYEQYF.

The chain combines TRBV7-9 with TRBJ2-1; a weak D match, TRBD1 (6 bases). The germline gives CDR1 SEHNR, CDR2 FQNEAQ (reference sequence). The CDR3 runs 16 residues. Trimming shortened V by 5 bases and J by 0 bases, and 14 bases separated the two germline ends. Here the CDR3 DNA reads TGTGCCAGCAGCCCGGACAGCCATAGCTCCTACAATGAGCAGTTCTTC. Protein product: CASSPDSHSSYNEQFF.

Points on this clone: One end of the junction varies from germline; a read error may be responsible. The chain links TRBV7-9 to TRBJ2-2, with 10 bases that match TRBD1. CDR1 and CDR2 (germline): SEHNR, FQNEAQ (reference sequence). The CDR3 is made up of 17 amino acids. The CDR3 DNA follows: TGTTCCAGCAGCTTAGGACAGGGGGGGCCGAACACCGGGGAGCTGTTTTTT. This gives the protein CSSSLGQGGPNTGELFF.

The V call is TRBV4-1, the J call TRBJ1-5; D gene ambiguous. Trimming cost V 1 base and J 1 base, with 8 bases left between them. Germline V gene sequence: CDR1 MGHRA, CDR2 YSYEKL. This CDR3 is built from 15 residues. The DNA for the CDR3 is TGCGCCAGCAGCCAAGGGACGGGAAGCAATCAGCCCCAGCATTTT. Protein product: CASSQGTGSNQPQHF.

The rearrangement links TRBV16 to TRBJ1-4; 8 nucleotides agree with TRBD1. The germline V gene has CDR1 KGHSY and CDR2 FQNENV. CDR3 length: 15 amino acids. J gave up 9 bases and V 0 bases, and 6 bases lay outside the gene matches. CDR3 amino acids: CASSQSGQGEQKLFF. In DNA form, the CDR3 reads TGTGCCAGCAGCCAATCCGGACAGGGTGAGCAAAAACTGTTTTTT.

The chain has TRBV5-1 and TRBJ1-5; 7 nucleotides agree with TRBD1. Germline CDR1 is SGHRS and CDR2 is YFSETQ. V lost 2 bases and J lost 5; bases outside the gene matches: 7. CDR3 length equals 15 residues. CDR3 nucleotide sequence: TGCGCCAGCAGCTTATCGACAGGGTCTGATCAGCCCCAGCATTTT. Its protein is CASSLSTGSDQPQHF. The full variable domain, completed using reference TRBV5-1 and TRBJ1-5, is KAGVTQTPRYLIKTRGQQVTLSCSPISGHRSVSWYQQTPGQGLQFLFEYFSETQRNKGNFPGRFSGRQFSNSRSEMNVSTLELGDSALYLCASSLSTGSDQPQHFGDGTRLSIL.

This sequence joins TRBV18 and TRBJ1-2, with a possible D match to TRBD1 (6 bases). Germline V gene lookup returns CDR1 KGHSH and CDR2 LQKENI. V was cut by 3 bases and J by 8 bases, with 7 bases left in between. This CDR3 comprises 11 residues. The CDR3 loop reads CASSPTGGYTF. The CDR3 DNA reads TGTGCCAGCTCACCGACAGGAGGCTACACCTTC.

The genes are TRBV5-1 and TRBJ1-4; perhaps TRBD1 as D (5 bases). The CDR3 is made up of 14 amino acids. V lost 1 base and J lost 4, with 8 bases in between. From germline, CDR1 is SGHRS and CDR2 YFSETQ. As DNA, the CDR3 is TGCGCCAGCAGCTTGCAGGGTCATAATGAAAAACTGTTTTTT. This codes for CASSLQGHNEKLFF.

This clone was observed once. The chain couples TRBV7-3 to TRBJ2-2; 11 positions match TRBD2. V lost 6 bases, J lost 6 bases, and 3 bases stayed unmatched. The CDR3 runs 14 residues. Germline V lookup: CDR1 SGHTA, CDR2 FQGTGA. Here the CDR3 reads CASRLAGGSGELFF. Written as DNA, the CDR3 is TGTGCCAGCAGGCTAGCGGGAGGTTCCGGGGAGCTGTTTTTT. Full variable domain (remainder filled in from reference TRBV7-3 and TRBJ2-2): GAGVSQTPSNKVTEKGKYVELRCDPISGHTALYWYRQSLGQGPEFLIYFQGTGAADDSGLPNDRFFAVRPEGSVSTLKIQRTERGDSAVYLCASRLAGGSGELFFGEGSRLTVL.

The chain uses TRBV19 and TRBJ2-7; the D gene is possibly TRBD2 (6 bases). Trimming pared 3 bases from V and 4 bases from J, leaving 16 bases between. Germline CDR1 reads LNHDA; CDR2 reads SQIVND (reference sequence). There are 15 residues in the CDR3. The CDR3 DNA reads TGTGCCAGTAGTATGCGGGGCACCTACCTATACGAGCAGTACTTC. This sequence encodes CASSMRGTYLYEQYF.